These 22 T cell receptor beta chains were all obtained from the same sample, sequenced in a study of blood T cell repertoires in COVID-19. Measured with immunoSEQ multiplex PCR; TCRdb has only the in-frame clones, and not every one. The data hold roughly 68,000 clones, with around 90% observed a single time. What was sequenced was peripheral blood. The receptors were gathered from a man aged 50 to 59 with acute or convalescent COVID-19.

The chain links TRBV7-3 to TRBJ1-3; D gene ambiguous. Trimming pared 6 bases from V and 0 bases from J, leaving 6 bases between. This CDR3 has 13 amino acids. Germline V gives CDR1 SGHTA, CDR2 FQGTGA. CDR3 in DNA: TGTGCCAGCAGTCCCAGCTCTGGAAACACCATATATTTT. Protein sequence: CASSPSSGNTIYF. The whole variable domain, filled in from reference TRBV7-3 and TRBJ1-3, reads GAGVSQTPSNKVTEKGKYVELRCDPISGHTALYWYRQSLGQGPEFLIYFQGTGAADDSGLPNDRFFAVRPEGSVSTLKIQRTERGDSAVYLCASSPSSGNTIYFGEGSWLTVV.

This clone showed up just once. The genes are TRBV6-5 and TRBJ1-2; D perhaps matches TRBD1 (6 bases). V lost 10 bases, J lost 4 bases, and 19 bases lay in between. The germline gives CDR1 MNHEY, CDR2 SVGAGI. CDR3 length equals 14 residues. The CDR3 DNA is TGTGCCATTTTTCCAGGGGCGGTCGGCTATGGCTACACCTTC. As protein: CAIFPGAVGYGYTF.

This clone appeared a single time. V and J are TRBV3-1 (or the pseudogene TRBV3-2) and TRBJ2-1; 7 bases are shared with TRBD1. The CDR3 loop spans 15 amino acids. The germline V gene encodes CDR1 LGHDT and CDR2 YNNKEL (reference sequence). V shed 6 bases and J 6 bases; nucleotides not matched to a gene: 11. The CDR3 nucleotides read TGTGCCAGCAGAATGACAGGGCTCTTTATCAATGAGCAGTTCTTC. Protein product: CASRMTGLFINEQFF.

The chain has TRBV27 and TRBJ2-2; unclear D gene. This CDR3 has 19 amino acids. V dropped 4 bases and J dropped 3 bases, with 24 bases sitting between them. CDR1 and CDR2 from the germline V gene are MNHEY and SMNVEV (reference sequence). The DNA of the CDR3 is TGTGCCAGCAGTTACGTTCCACCAGTACAACACGCAGACACCGGGGAGCTGTTTTTT. It is translated as CASSYVPPVQHADTGELFF.

The chain joins TRBV6-1 to TRBJ2-5, with 11 bases aligning to TRBD1. Germline V gene sequence: CDR1 MNHNS, CDR2 SASEGT. The CDR3 is 14 amino acids. The V gene end was trimmed by 7 bases and the J gene end by 4 bases; junction bases not matched to a gene: 5. CDR3 sequence reads: CASTLDRGRETQYF. The DNA for the CDR3 is TGTGCCAGCACCTTGGACAGGGGGCGAGAGACCCAGTACTTC.

Only a few counts were recorded for this clone. J is TRBJ1-3 and V is TRBV5-4; D is unclear. CDR1 SGHNT and CDR2 YYREEE come from the germline V gene (reference sequence). This CDR3 region has 15 residues. Trimming took off 0 bases at V and 2 bases at J, with 9 bases between the two ends. DNA of the CDR3: TGTGCCAGCAGCTTGGATTCCGGGGCTGGAAACACCATATATTTT. Translation gives CASSLDSGAGNTIYF. Full variable domain (remainder filled in from reference TRBV5-4 and TRBJ1-3): ETGVTQSPTHLIKTRGQQVTLRCSSQSGHNTVSWYQQALGQGPQFIFQYYREEENGRGNFPPRFSGLQFPNYSSELNVNALELDDSALYLCASSLDSGAGNTIYFGEGSWLTVV.

This clone was counted a single time. The V call is TRBV7-2, the J call TRBJ1-2; 12 bases map to TRBD1. There are 15 residues in the CDR3. Trimming cost V 5 bases and J 6 bases; bases outside gene matches: 7. Germline lookup yields CDR1 SGHTA and CDR2 FQGNSA. The CDR3 DNA sequence: TGTGCCAGCAGCCCTCCGGGACAGGGGGCTCATGGCTACACCTTC. Translation: CASSPPGQGAHGYTF.

The genes are TRBV6-1 and TRBJ1-2; D unresolved. The V and J ends lost 3 bases and 1 base respectively, with 12 bases between them. In germline, CDR1 is MNHNS, CDR2 SASEGT. This CDR3 has 15 residues. As DNA, the CDR3 is TGTGCCAGCAGTGACCTCGGGAGATTTAACTATGGCTACACCTTC. This sequence encodes CASSDLGRFNYGYTF.

The table lists this clone with a few counts. The chain has TRBV6-5 and TRBJ1-1; possible D gene TRBD1, 5 bases. The CDR3 has 14 residues. Trimming took 2 bases from V and 5 from J, leaving 12 bases between them. Germline assignment: CDR1 MNHEY and CDR2 SVGAGI. The CDR3 region has the DNA TGTGCCAGCAGTTACAGGGAGGGGAGAACTGAAGCTTTCTTT. It translates to CASSYREGRTEAFF.

The V gene is TRBV7-3, the J gene TRBJ1-3; a weak D match, TRBD1 (5 bases). The CDR3 consists of 15 residues. Germline V gene sequence: CDR1 SGHTA, CDR2 FQGTGA. V was clipped by 2 bases and J by 2 bases, with 10 bases between them. The CDR3 sequence: CASSLGGGTGNTIYF. CDR3 DNA sequence: TGTGCCAGCAGCTTAGGCGGGGGTACTGGAAACACCATATATTTT.

This clone was recorded only once. The rearrangement joins TRBV10-1 to TRBJ1-2; TRBD1 agrees at 8 bases. The length of the CDR3 is 13 residues. Per the germline V gene, CDR1 is WNHNN and CDR2 is SYGVQD (reference sequence). The V segment lost 6 bases and the J segment 8 bases; nucleotides outside the gene matches: 8. The CDR3 nucleotides are TGCGCCAGCAGCGCAGGGGGCGGCTTCGGCTACACCTTC. It encodes CASSAGGGFGYTF.

CDR3 nucleotides: TGTGCCAGCAGCGTACAGGGGGCTGGGGCCAACGTCCTGACTTTC. It yields the protein CASSVQGAGANVLTF. J is TRBJ2-6 and V is TRBV5-4, with 8 bases lining up with TRBD1. V dropped 4 bases and J dropped 2; count of bases not matched to a gene: 2. Germline loops: CDR1 SGHNT, CDR2 YYREEE (reference sequence). The CDR3 runs 15 residues.

The V call is TRBV7-3, the J call TRBJ2-1; D is uncertain. Germline CDR1 reads SGHTA; CDR2 reads FQGTGA. The CDR3 has 15 amino acids. The V end lost 4 bases, the J end lost 0 bases, and 10 bases lay between the germline ends. The CDR3 sequence: CASSWAPSSYNEQFF. The CDR3, as DNA: TGTGCCAGCAGCTGGGCACCGTCCTCCTACAATGAGCAGTTCTTC.

This sequence joins TRBV30 and TRBJ2-6; D unresolved. This CDR3 contains 14 residues. The ends were cut back, 4 bases at V and 0 bases at J, with 7 bases in the middle. Germline V gives CDR1 GTSNPN, CDR2 SVGIG (reference sequence). The CDR3 DNA reads TGTGCCTGGAATAGTCTCTCTGGGGCCAACGTCCTGACTTTC. As protein: CAWNSLSGANVLTF.

The gene calls are TRBV10-1 and TRBJ1-5; D unresolved. The V gene lost 0 bases and the J gene lost 6 bases, with 3 bases spanning the gap. The germline gives CDR1 WNHNN, CDR2 SYGVQD (reference sequence). This CDR3 region has 12 residues. CDR3 DNA sequence: TGCGCCAGCAGTGAGTCGAGTCAGCCCCAGCATTTT. It codes for CASSESSQPQHF.

The gene calls are TRBV6-5 and TRBJ2-7; a possible D gene is TRBD1 (5 bases). Germline lookup yields CDR1 MNHEY and CDR2 SVGAGI. There are 11 residues in the CDR3. Trimming stripped 6 bases from V and 5 bases from J, with 8 bases between. DNA of the CDR3: TGTGCCAGCAGCCCCAGGGACGAGCAGTACTTC. Translating gives CASSPRDEQYF.

V usage is TRBV24-1 and J usage is TRBJ1-4; TRBD1 matches 11 bases. V lost 1 base and J lost 6; bases outside the gene matches: 3. CDR3 length: 16 residues. CDR1 and CDR2 (germline): KGHDR, SFDVKD. The CDR3 DNA follows: TGTGCCACCAGTGATTTTCCGGGACAGGGGGATGAAAAACTGTTTTTT. It specifies CATSDFPGQGDEKLFF.

This rearrangement joins TRBV13 to TRBJ2-5; D may be TRBD1 (5 bases). The CDR3 has 14 amino acids. V was pared by 0 bases and J by 2 bases, with 7 bases between. CDR1 PRHDT and CDR2 FYEKMQ come from the germline V gene (reference sequence). CDR3 region: CASSLGQVQETQYF. The CDR3 DNA follows: TGTGCCAGCAGCTTAGGACAGGTTCAAGAGACCCAGTACTTC.

The CDR3 loop reads CASRDKSYEQYF. The DNA of the CDR3 is TGTGCCAGCCGGGACAAGTCCTACGAGCAGTACTTC. The chain uses TRBV19 and TRBJ2-7, with TRBD1 as a possible D gene (6 bases). The V end was cut by 9 bases, the J end by 1 base, with 10 bases between. CDR1 and CDR2 (germline): LNHDA, SQIVND (reference sequence). CDR3 length: 12 amino acids.

The chain joins TRBV4-2 to TRBJ2-7, with D perhaps TRBD1 (5 bases). The CDR3 extends over 16 amino acids. Germline V gene data show CDR1 as LGHNA and CDR2 as YNFKEQ. V gave up 0 bases and J gave up 2 bases, with 14 bases separating them. The CDR3 nucleotides read TGTGCCAGCAGCCAAGAACCGCATGGGGCCGCCTACGAGCAGTACTTC. Its protein product is CASSQEPHGAAYEQYF.

A few counts support this clone. This chain connects TRBV2 to TRBJ2-7; 7 bases map to TRBD1. The CDR3 sequence is 12 residues long. The germline CDR1 and CDR2 sequences are SNHLY and FYNNEI. V trimming: 8 bases; J trimming: 4 bases; junction bases outside the gene matches: 5. The CDR3 DNA follows: TGTGCCAGCCAGGGACAGCAATACGAGCAGTACTTC. This encodes CASQGQQYEQYF.

The V gene is TRBV9, the J gene TRBJ1-6; tentative D call: TRBD1 (6 bases). Trimming left V 0 bases short and J 0 bases short, with 16 bases between. The CDR3 contains 19 residues. The germline gives CDR1 SGDLS, CDR2 YYNGEE. The CDR3 sequence is CASSVGGNREISYNSPLHF. In DNA form, the CDR3 reads TGTGCCAGCAGCGTAGGAGGGAACAGGGAAATCTCCTATAATTCACCCCTCCACTTT. The variable domain in full, with the rest retrieved from reference TRBV9 and TRBJ1-6, is DSGVTQTPKHLITATGQRVTLRCSPRSGDLSVYWYQQSLDQGLQFLIQYYNGEERAKGNILERFSAQQFPDLHSELNLSSLELGDSALYFCASSVGGNREISYNSPLHFGNGTRLTVT.